The 19 T cell receptor beta chains presented below share a single source sample, sequenced in a study of T cell responses to AZD1222 COVID-19 vaccine. The assay was immunoSEQ multiplex PCR, and TCRdb's table has in-frame clones only and misses some. The table has roughly 120,000 clones, about 91% seen once. The sequenced sample was peripheral blood, obtained on day 0 of AZD1222 vaccination. These receptors all come from an adult in good health.

The chain joins TRBV10-3 to TRBJ1-1; no definite D call. The length of the CDR3 is 15 residues. Trimming left V 3 bases short and J 1 base short, with 12 bases between. Germline V CDR1 and CDR2: ENHRY, SYGVKD. CDR3 coding DNA: TGTGCCATCAGTGAATCCGGGCAGAGGAACACTGAAGCTTTCTTT. It codes for CAISESGQRNTEAFF.

The V gene is TRBV5-1, the J gene TRBJ1-1, with a possible D match to TRBD1 (6 bases). V was trimmed by 4 bases and J by 6 bases, leaving 16 bases between them. Per germline, CDR1 SGHRS and CDR2 YFSETQ. The CDR3 is 14 residues long. The CDR3 region has the DNA TGCGCCAGCAGCCAACCAGGGGTAGTAGCTGAAGCTTTCTTT. It translates to CASSQPGVVAEAFF.

The chain combines TRBV11-1 with TRBJ2-7, with no clear D. Trimming pared 2 bases from V and 4 bases from J, leaving 9 bases between. This CDR3 has 13 residues. Germline assignment: CDR1 SGHAT and CDR2 FQDESV (reference sequence). The CDR3 nucleotides are TGTGCCAGCAGCTTACTCTCGGAGTACGAGCAGTACTTC. Residues: CASSLLSEYEQYF.

J is TRBJ2-5 and V is TRBV5-1, with TRBD1 matching 8 bases. With V trimmed by 4 bases and J by 5 bases, 7 bases remained unmatched. The germline gives CDR1 SGHRS, CDR2 YFSETQ. The CDR3 has 14 amino acids. CDR3 DNA: TGCGCCAGCAGCCGGGACAGGATGGTCGAGACCCAGTACTTC. Its translation is CASSRDRMVETQYF.

This chain connects TRBV4-3 to TRBJ1-3; D may be TRBD1 (5 bases). The CDR3 runs 17 residues. Germline V gene lookup returns CDR1 LGHNA and CDR2 YSLEER. Trimming stripped 2 bases from V and 0 bases from J, with 14 bases between. For the CDR3, the DNA is TGCGCCAGCAGCCAAATGACTCAGGGCTCCTCTGGAAACACCATATATTTT. It translates to CASSQMTQGSSGNTIYF.

The chain uses TRBV28 and TRBJ2-3; no clear D gene. The V gene's germline CDR1 is MDHEN and CDR2 SYDVKM. Trimming removed 6 bases from V and 4 bases from J, with 11 bases in between. The CDR3 is 13 amino acids. The CDR3 spells CASSSWPADTQYF. The CDR3 DNA sequence: TGTGCCAGCAGCTCGTGGCCGGCAGATACGCAGTATTTT. The full variable domain, with the rest looked up from reference TRBV28 and TRBJ2-3, is DVKVTQSSRYLVKRTGEKVFLECVQDMDHENMFWYRQDPGLGLRLIYFSYDVKMKEKGDIPEGYSVSREKKERFSLILESASTNQTSMYLCASSSWPADTQYFGPGTRLTVL.

The chain uses TRBV10-3 and TRBJ2-1; D uncertain. The CDR3 spans 14 residues. Germline V gives CDR1 ENHRY, CDR2 SYGVKD. Deletions cut 0 bases from V and 8 bases from J, with 11 bases between. CDR3 in amino acids: CAISESGIGDEQFF. The CDR3 DNA sequence: TGTGCCATCAGTGAGTCGGGGATCGGAGATGAGCAGTTCTTC.

The count of this clone is one. The chain links TRBV6-5 to TRBJ1-2, with a weak D call TRBD1 (6 bases). Looked up from germline, CDR1 is MNHEY and CDR2 is SVGAGI. The CDR3 consists of 15 residues. V was trimmed by 2 bases and J by 10 bases, leaving 20 bases between them. Written as DNA, the CDR3 is TGTGCCAGCAGTTACGCTCCGACAGGCGCTATCCCCTACACCTTC. Translated: CASSYAPTGAIPYTF.

V gene TRBV6-5 combines with J gene TRBJ2-7, with D uncertain. This CDR3 spans 15 amino acids. The germline V gene has CDR1 MNHEY and CDR2 SVGAGI. The ends were cut back, 6 bases at V and 2 bases at J, with 17 bases in the middle. The CDR3 is CASSSNAQVAYEQYF. CDR3 bases: TGTGCCAGCAGCTCCAACGCCCAGGTCGCCTACGAGCAGTACTTC.

DNA for the CDR3: TGTGCCAGCAGCGTAAGGCCATTTGGTTATAATTCACCCCTCCACTTT. It specifies CASSVRPFGYNSPLHF. The chain couples TRBV9 to TRBJ1-6; D is uncertain. From germline, CDR1 is SGDLS and CDR2 YYNGEE. The length of the CDR3 is 16 residues. Trimming took 1 base from V and 4 from J, leaving 12 bases between them.

This chain links TRBV29-1 with TRBJ1-2, with 7 bases matching TRBD1. V shed 6 bases, J shed 4 bases, and the junction held 17 bases outside the gene matches. Germline V CDR1 and CDR2: SQVTM, ANQGSEA. The CDR3 sequence is 16 residues long. The CDR3 loop reads CSVGGDSLTSSYGYTF. For the CDR3, the DNA is TGCAGCGTCGGCGGGGACAGCCTTACTAGTTCCTATGGCTACACCTTC. Full variable domain (remainder filled in from reference TRBV29-1 and TRBJ1-2): SAVISQKPSRDICQRGTSLTIQCQVDSQVTMMFWYRQQPGQSLTLIATANQGSEATYESGFVIDKFPISRPNLTFSTLTVSNMSPEDSSIYLCSVGGDSLTSSYGYTFGSGTRLTVV.

This clone was observed a handful of times. The chain recombines TRBV9 with TRBJ2-1, with 11 positions matching TRBD2. In germline, CDR1 is SGDLS, CDR2 YYNGEE. This CDR3 is 15 amino acids long. V was pared by 3 bases and J by 9 bases, with 8 bases of the junction left unmatched. The chain's CDR3 is CASSDSGGAFSEQFF. Here the CDR3 DNA reads TGTGCCAGCAGCGATAGCGGGGGGGCCTTTAGTGAGCAGTTCTTC.

This clone occurred a few times. The chain is built from TRBV18 and TRBJ1-1; D uncertain. Germline values: CDR1 KGHSH, CDR2 LQKENI. The V and J ends lost 2 bases and 1 base respectively, with 2 bases between them. This CDR3 has 12 amino acids. The CDR3 DNA is TGTGCCAGCTCACCATCGAACACTGAAGCTTTCTTT. Residues: CASSPSNTEAFF.

J is TRBJ2-1 and V is TRBV18; D may be TRBD1 or TRBD2 (5 bases each). Germline CDR1 and CDR2: KGHSH and LQKENI. The CDR3 runs to 13 residues. Trimming took off 6 bases at V and 4 bases at J, with 10 bases between the two ends. The CDR3 loop is CASSPGLYNEQFF. As DNA, the CDR3 is TGTGCCAGCTCGCCGGGGCTTTACAATGAGCAGTTCTTC.

The DNA of the CDR3 is TGCGCCAGCAGCCAAGAATACCACAGCAATCAGCCCCAGCATTTT. This sequence encodes CASSQEYHSNQPQHF. The J gene is TRBJ1-5, the V gene TRBV4-3; D ambiguous. CDR3 size: 15 residues. Germline CDR1 and CDR2: LGHNA and YSLEER. The V and J ends lost 0 bases and 1 base respectively, with 7 bases between them.

The chain recombines TRBV20-1 with TRBJ1-2, with 7 bases matching TRBD1. Germline assignment: CDR1 DFQATT and CDR2 SNEGSKA (reference sequence). After removal of 3 bases from V and 4 bases from J, the junction contained 11 bases not matched to a gene. The CDR3 extends over 15 amino acids. The CDR3 nucleotides read TGCAGTGCTAGTGCTCCCGGGACAGAATTCTATGGCTACACCTTC. Its protein product is CSASAPGTEFYGYTF.

The rearrangement uses TRBV3-1 (or the pseudogene TRBV3-2) and TRBJ1-1; 7 bases match TRBD1. The CDR3 covers 13 residues. Trimming cost V 7 bases and J 1 base; bases outside gene matches: 3. The germline V gene encodes CDR1 LGHDT and CDR2 YNNKEL (reference sequence). Written as DNA, the CDR3 is TGTGCCAGCAATTACAGGGGGAACACTGAAGCTTTCTTT. It encodes CASNYRGNTEAFF.

V usage is TRBV28 and J usage is TRBJ1-1, with D perhaps matching TRBD1 (5 bases). Germline V gene lookup returns CDR1 MDHEN and CDR2 SYDVKM. CDR3 length: 15 amino acids. V dropped 5 bases and J dropped 3 bases, with 16 bases sitting between them. The CDR3 DNA follows: TGTGCCAGCAGTCCCGCCCCTGGACAAGACACTGAAGCTTTCTTT. It translates to CASSPAPGQDTEAFF.

With regard to this clone: At one boundary the junction diverges from the germline segment, which might be a read error. The chain uses TRBV6-1 and TRBJ2-7; D may be TRBD2 (6 bases). The CDR3 contains 12 residues. CDR1 is MNHNS and CDR2 is SASEGT in the germline V gene. CDR3 protein: CASSEDRDWEYF. For the CDR3, the DNA is TGTGCCAGCAGCGAAGACCGGGACTGGGAGTACTTC.